The 22 T cell receptor beta chains presented below share a single source sample, sequenced in a study of T cell responses to AZD1222 COVID-19 vaccine. Assay: immunoSEQ multiplex PCR; the TCRdb copy retains only in-frame clones and omits some. The repertoire holds about 140,000 clones, with about 89% as singletons. This specimen consisted of peripheral blood, obtained 28 days after the second dose of the MenACWY control vaccine. The receptor set was obtained from an adult who received the MenACWY meningococcal vaccine as a control.

This clone has only one observation. The gene calls are TRBV28 and TRBJ1-6, with D possibly being TRBD1 (6 bases). Germline V gene sequence: CDR1 MDHEN, CDR2 SYDVKM. Trimming left V 7 bases short and J 3 bases short, with 13 bases between. The CDR3 runs to 15 residues. The CDR3 loop is CASTQGGGYNSPLHF. Here the CDR3 DNA reads TGTGCCAGCACACAAGGGGGGGGCTATAATTCACCCCTCCACTTT.

This clone was recorded a few times. The chain is built from TRBV12-3 or TRBV12-4 and TRBJ1-1; a weak D match, TRBD1 (5 bases). The CDR3 contains 13 residues. V was pared by 7 bases and J by 2 bases, with 11 bases between. CDR3 DNA sequence: TGTGCCAGCACCATGGACACTAACACTGAAGCTTTCTTT. Its translation: CASTMDTNTEAFF.

As for this clone: The sample holds other DNA sequences that translate to the same CDR3. V usage is TRBV5-1 and J usage is TRBJ2-5; D is perhaps TRBD1 or TRBD2 (6 bases each). V dropped 1 base and J dropped 3 bases, with 7 bases sitting between them. The length of the CDR3 is 13 residues. Germline assignment: CDR1 SGHRS and CDR2 YFSETQ. CDR3 sequence: CASSLRGEETQYF. The CDR3 region has the DNA TGCGCCAGCAGCTTGAGGGGGGAAGAGACCCAGTACTTC.

V usage is TRBV5-6 and J usage is TRBJ2-7; 7 nucleotides line up with TRBD1. Germline V gene lookup returns CDR1 SGHDT and CDR2 YYEEEE. Trimming at V came to 0 bases and at J to 5 bases, leaving 5 bases not matched to a gene. This CDR3 comprises 14 residues. DNA for the CDR3: TGTGCCAGCAGCTTGGGAGGGGGCAGGCACGAGCAGTACTTC. Protein: CASSLGGGRHEQYF.

The chain couples TRBV2 to TRBJ2-2, with TRBD2 matching over 8 bases. The CDR3 spans 14 residues. The J segment lost 5 bases and the V segment lost 6 bases, leaving 5 bases of the junction unmatched. Per the germline V gene, CDR1 is SNHLY and CDR2 is FYNNEI. The CDR3, as DNA: TGTGCCAGCAGAGGGGGACTAGAGACCGGGGAGCTGTTTTTT. Amino acids: CASRGGLETGELFF.

The chain is built from TRBV3-1 (or the pseudogene TRBV3-2) and TRBJ1-5, with D tentatively TRBD1 (6 bases). This CDR3 contains 17 residues. The germline gives CDR1 LGHDT, CDR2 YNNKEL (reference sequence). V lost 1 base and J lost 1, with 14 bases in between. The CDR3 spells CASSQARGVGSNQPQHF. DNA of the CDR3: TGTGCCAGCAGCCAAGCGAGGGGGGTGGGAAGCAATCAGCCCCAGCATTTT.

About this clone: This CDR3 is also generated by other DNA sequences in the sample. V usage is TRBV18 and J usage is TRBJ2-1; 7 positions agree with TRBD2. V was pared by 0 bases and J by 4 bases, with 3 bases of the junction left unmatched. This CDR3 comprises 15 residues. Germline V lookup: CDR1 KGHSH, CDR2 LQKENI. Here the CDR3 reads CASSPPGGSYNEQFF. CDR3 DNA sequence: TGTGCCAGCTCACCACCGGGGGGGAGTTACAATGAGCAGTTCTTC.

The chain carries TRBV6-6 and TRBJ2-7; 7 nucleotides match TRBD1. CDR1 and CDR2 (germline): MNHNY, SVGAGI (reference sequence). CDR3 length: 14 residues. The V and J ends lost 6 bases and 2 bases, in that order; junction bases with no gene match: 7. The CDR3, as DNA: TGTGCCAGCAGAAAATCCGGGACAGCCTACGAGCAGTACTTC. Residues: CASRKSGTAYEQYF.

This chain links TRBV5-1 with TRBJ1-4, with 7 positions matching TRBD1. CDR3 length: 18 residues. Unmatched junction bases numbered 12, after V lost 4 bases and J lost 0 bases. Germline V gene lookup returns CDR1 SGHRS and CDR2 YFSETQ. The CDR3 is CASSQGGQSLATNEKLFF. The CDR3 DNA sequence: TGCGCCAGCAGCCAGGGGGGACAGTCCCTTGCAACTAATGAAAAACTGTTTTTT.

CDR3 region: CASSPPWARNEQYF. The CDR3 DNA reads TGTGCCAGCTCACCACCGTGGGCACGGAACGAGCAGTACTTC. J is TRBJ2-7 and V is TRBV18; no reliable D call. V lost 0 bases to trimming and J lost 5 bases, with 11 bases between them. Per germline, CDR1 KGHSH and CDR2 LQKENI. This CDR3 has 14 amino acids.

The rearrangement links TRBV23-1 to TRBJ1-3; D is ambiguous. TRBV23-1 is recorded as an ORF, its role being uncertain. Trimming shortened V by 0 bases and J by 2 bases, and 11 bases separated the two germline ends. The CDR3 has 16 amino acids. The CDR3 here is CASSQSKDPPGNTIYF. CDR3 bases: TGCGCCAGCAGTCAATCGAAGGACCCACCTGGAAACACCATATATTTT.

This clone was seen only once. The V call is TRBV14, the J call TRBJ2-1, with TRBD1 matching over 8 bases. The trim removed 3 bases at V and 6 bases at J, leaving 7 bases unmatched. Germline V CDR1 and CDR2: SGHDN, FVKESK. The CDR3 extends over 15 amino acids. The CDR3 bases are TGTGCCAGCAGCCAGGCAGGGGGCGACGGCAATGAGCAGTTCTTC. This translates into CASSQAGGDGNEQFF.

The chain carries TRBV4-3 and TRBJ2-1; 7 bases fit TRBD2. There are 16 residues in the CDR3. The V gene end was trimmed by 0 bases and the J gene end by 2 bases; junction bases not matched to a gene: 4. Germline V gene sequence: CDR1 LGHNA, CDR2 YSLEER. In DNA form, the CDR3 reads TGCGCCAGCAGCCAAGAACTAGCGCTGGCCTACAATGAGCAGTTCTTC. This gives the protein CASSQELALAYNEQFF.

This sequence joins TRBV6-5 and TRBJ1-1; TRBD1 matches at 8 bases. The V segment lost 4 bases and the J segment 6 bases; nucleotides outside the gene matches: 7. Germline values: CDR1 MNHEY, CDR2 SVGAGI. The CDR3 has 14 residues. CDR3 in DNA: TGTGCCAGCAGTTCAGCCCGGGACAGGCCTGAAGCTTTCTTT. As protein: CASSSARDRPEAFF.

J is TRBJ2-7 and V is TRBV2; TRBD2 agrees at 9 bases. This CDR3 has 15 amino acids. Trimming took 3 bases from V and 3 from J; bases not matched to a gene: 6. The germline V gene has CDR1 SNHLY and CDR2 FYNNEI. CDR3 in amino acids: CASSDTAGGLYEQYF. CDR3 bases: TGTGCCAGCAGTGATACAGCGGGAGGACTCTACGAGCAGTACTTC.

The chain uses TRBV19 and TRBJ1-2; no definite D call. The germline gives CDR1 LNHDA, CDR2 SQIVND (reference sequence). The CDR3 has 15 residues. V lost 1 base and J lost 1, with 10 bases in between. The CDR3 DNA is TGTGCCAGTAGTATAGCTGCGCGGGATAACTATGGCTACACCTTC. It yields the protein CASSIAARDNYGYTF.

The chain uses TRBV4-3 and TRBJ2-2; 7 bases fit TRBD2. The length of the CDR3 is 15 residues. The junction had 8 bases not matched to a gene; V was cut back by 4 bases and J by 6 bases. CDR1 is LGHNA and CDR2 is YSLEER in the germline V gene. The CDR3 region is CASSRLGLGAGELFF. The CDR3 DNA is TGCGCCAGCAGCCGGTTAGGACTAGGGGCCGGGGAGCTGTTTTTT.

A single count supports this clone. V and J are TRBV3-1 (or the pseudogene TRBV3-2) and TRBJ2-1; D may be TRBD1 (5 bases). Germline CDR1 and CDR2: LGHDT and YNNKEL (reference sequence). Trimming cost V 1 base and J 4 bases, with 11 bases left between them. The CDR3 contains 15 residues. Here the CDR3 reads CASSQVQGPYNEQFF. Written as DNA, the CDR3 is TGTGCCAGCAGCCAAGTTCAGGGTCCTTACAATGAGCAGTTCTTC.

The chain links TRBV7-2 to TRBJ2-6; no reliable D call. Germline loops: CDR1 SGHTA, CDR2 FQGNSA. The CDR3 loop spans 16 amino acids. The ends were cut back, 3 bases at V and 2 bases at J, with 11 bases in the middle. The CDR3 region has the DNA TGTGCCAGCAGCTTTGGTTCTTTTACTGGGGCCAACGTCCTGACTTTC. The encoded protein is CASSFGSFTGANVLTF.

The rearrangement joins TRBV6-5 to TRBJ1-1, with TRBD1 as a possible D gene (6 bases). The CDR3 has 14 residues. The V and J ends lost 6 bases and 1 base respectively, with 12 bases between them. Germline V gives CDR1 MNHEY, CDR2 SVGAGI. CDR3 protein: CASRQDSANTEAFF. The CDR3 bases are TGTGCCAGCAGACAGGACAGCGCGAACACTGAAGCTTTCTTT.

The V gene is TRBV7-3, the J gene TRBJ2-3; the D call may be TRBD1 or TRBD2 (5 bases each). V shed 3 bases and J shed 2 bases, with 9 bases lying between them. The CDR3 runs to 14 residues. In germline, CDR1 is SGHTA, CDR2 FQGTGA. The CDR3 nucleotides are TGTGCCAGCAGCTTGGGACCTGCCACAGATACGCAGTATTTT. Amino acid sequence: CASSLGPATDTQYF.

This chain connects TRBV5-8 to TRBJ1-2, with no clear D. V shed 3 bases and J shed 7 bases, with 10 bases lying between them. The germline V gene encodes CDR1 SGHTS and CDR2 YDEGEE. CDR3 length: 12 amino acids. The DNA of the CDR3 is TGTGCCAGCAGCTATGAGCCGGGTGGCTACACCTTC. This sequence encodes CASSYEPGGYTF.